This T cell receptor (beta chain) is drawn from a study of cytomegalovirus exposure and HLA in healthy donors. Findings of the study overall: A classifier reportedly called cytomegalovirus status with high sensitivity and specificity. The dataset shows that most TCR sequences were rare, while some public TCRs occurred in many donors. Certain indistinguishable V segments, among them TRBV6-2 and TRBV6-3, were excluded. Highly shared sequence variants in one cluster were likely a sequencing artifact.

As for this clone: Its antigen remains unknown.

V lost 3 bases and J 6 bases, leaving 14 bases between the germline ends. This CDR3 spans 14 amino acids. CDR1 is ENHRY and CDR2 is SYGVKD in the germline V gene. Both 60 Vbeta primers and 13 Jbeta primers went into the PCR. Clones were read by immunoSEQ multiplex PCR, and TCRdb kept only the in-frame ones, dropping some. The data contain around 99,000 clones, under 85% of them singletons. Sequenced material: PBMCs. The clonotype was recovered from a man in his fifties in good health and CMV-seropositive. The chain recombines TRBV10-3 with TRBJ1-1; D is undetermined. CDR3 DNA sequence: TGTGCCATCAGTGATGGAAGTTGGGGAGCTGAAGCTTTCTTT. The encoded protein is CAISDGSWGAEAFF.